These 13 T cell receptor beta chains originate from one sample sequenced in a study of blood T cell repertoires in COVID-19. The table came from immunoSEQ multiplex PCR; TCRdb's copy has only in-frame clones and leaves some out. The repertoire includes about 62,000 clones, 85% to 90% of them detected once, and roughly 0.94% sits in the top ten. Sequencing was carried out using peripheral blood. These receptors were obtained from a man in his 70s with acute or convalescent COVID-19.

This clone was seen only once. Here the CDR3 DNA reads TGTGCCAGCAGCCCGGACAGGAGCTATGGCTACACCTTC. As protein: CASSPDRSYGYTF. J is TRBJ1-2 and V is TRBV5-5, with 7 bases matching TRBD1. Trimming cost V 4 bases and J 4 bases; bases outside gene matches: 4. The CDR3 is made up of 13 amino acids. Germline lookup yields CDR1 SGHKS and CDR2 YYEKEE (reference sequence).

The chain couples TRBV24-1 to TRBJ2-4, with D tentatively TRBD2 (5 bases). V was clipped by 2 bases and J by 8 bases, with 12 bases between them. Germline V lookup: CDR1 KGHDR, CDR2 SFDVKD. CDR3 length equals 14 residues. CDR3 region: CATSDSTLADIQYF. CDR3 nucleotide sequence: TGTGCCACCAGTGATTCTACCCTAGCAGACATTCAGTACTTC.

The chain uses TRBV29-1 and TRBJ2-2, with D unresolved. CDR3 length: 12 residues. Germline V lookup: CDR1 SQVTM, CDR2 ANQGSEA. Trimming took off 5 bases at V and 4 bases at J, with 8 bases between the two ends. CDR3 loop: CSVPGRTGELFF. The CDR3 bases are TGCAGCGTTCCTGGGCGCACCGGGGAGCTGTTTTTT.

This clone was picked up one time. The V and J genes are TRBV5-4 and TRBJ1-6; unclear D gene. Trimming removed 0 bases at V and 0 bases at J, with 7 bases between. In germline, CDR1 is SGHNT, CDR2 YYREEE (reference sequence). CDR3 length: 16 amino acids. Here the CDR3 reads CASSLDSSSYNSPLHF. The CDR3 DNA reads TGTGCCAGCAGCTTGGACTCAAGCTCCTATAATTCACCCCTCCACTTT. Full variable domain (outside the CDR3, taken from reference TRBV5-4 and TRBJ1-6): ETGVTQSPTHLIKTRGQQVTLRCSSQSGHNTVSWYQQALGQGPQFIFQYYREEENGRGNFPPRFSGLQFPNYSSELNVNALELDDSALYLCASSLDSSSYNSPLHFGNGTRLTVT.

The CDR3 coding sequence is TGTGCCAGCAGTTGGAGGGGGGGAGAGACCCAGTACTTC. This codes for CASSWRGGETQYF. The chain combines TRBV2 with TRBJ2-5, with D maybe TRBD2 (7 bases). CDR3 length: 13 amino acids. The germline gives CDR1 SNHLY, CDR2 FYNNEI. The germline V and J ends were trimmed by 5 bases and 4 bases, with 11 bases remaining between them.

V usage is TRBV19 and J usage is TRBJ1-2; D is perhaps TRBD1 (6 bases). Germline V gene sequence: CDR1 LNHDA, CDR2 SQIVND (reference sequence). The CDR3 totals 14 residues. The V end was cut by 10 bases, the J end by 5 bases, with 20 bases between. The CDR3 sequence is CATIEQGIRYGYTF. CDR3 nucleotide sequence: TGTGCCACCATCGAACAGGGAATTCGGTATGGCTACACCTTC.

The chain uses TRBV27 and TRBJ1-6; D gene unclear. V dropped 2 bases and J dropped 9 bases, with 14 bases sitting between them. CDR3 size: 15 residues. Per germline, CDR1 MNHEY and CDR2 SMNVEV (reference sequence). CDR3 coding DNA: TGTGCCAGCAGTTTAGACCCCCCCGCAGGTTCACCCCTCCACTTT. This translates into CASSLDPPAGSPLHF.

This rearrangement joins TRBV9 to TRBJ1-2, with D perhaps matching TRBD1 (5 bases). Germline V lookup: CDR1 SGDLS, CDR2 YYNGEE. With 0 bases removed from V and 7 bases from J, the gap between germline ends came to 13 bases. The CDR3 loop spans 14 amino acids. In nucleotides, the CDR3 is TGTGCCAGCAGCGTAGAGGCGGGGGGATCTGGCTACACCTTC. Translating it yields CASSVEAGGSGYTF.

The V and J genes are TRBV5-1 and TRBJ2-7; 8 bases map to TRBD2. CDR1 and CDR2 (germline): SGHRS, YFSETQ. V was clipped by 4 bases and J by 3 bases; unmatched bases: 6. The CDR3 totals 14 residues. DNA for the CDR3: TGCGCCAGCAGCCACCCGGGACTAGACTACGAGCAGTACTTC. Amino acid sequence: CASSHPGLDYEQYF.

The chain couples TRBV3-1 (or the pseudogene TRBV3-2) to TRBJ1-2; D is possibly TRBD1 (6 bases). Germline V CDR1 and CDR2: LGHDT, YNNKEL (reference sequence). V shed 1 base and J shed 1 base, with 10 bases lying between them. The CDR3 is 15 amino acids. The DNA for the CDR3 is TGTGCCAGCAGCCAAGGGCAGGGGATTAACTATGGCTACACCTTC. This sequence encodes CASSQGQGINYGYTF.

The rearrangement joins TRBV28 to TRBJ2-4, with D possibly TRBD1 on 7 matching bases. Germline CDR1 and CDR2: MDHEN and SYDVKM. The CDR3 spans 13 residues. Trimming took 1 base from V and 11 from J, leaving 12 bases between them. CDR3 sequence (DNA): TGTGCCAGCAGTTTATCCCCAGGGGGGCTTCAGTACTTC. As protein: CASSLSPGGLQYF.

CDR3 residues: CASSLTVRGVRHEQYF. Written as DNA, the CDR3 is TGCGCCAGCAGCCTGACAGTTCGCGGGGTAAGGCACGAGCAGTACTTC. The chain joins TRBV5-1 to TRBJ2-7; tentative D call: TRBD2 (6 bases). CDR3 length equals 16 residues. The germline V and J ends were trimmed by 4 bases and 5 bases, with 22 bases remaining between them. Per germline, CDR1 SGHRS and CDR2 YFSETQ.

The chain combines TRBV6-5 with TRBJ1-2; possibly TRBD1 for D (6 bases). This CDR3 is built from 15 residues. V dropped 5 bases and J dropped 0 bases, with 13 bases sitting between them. Germline V gives CDR1 MNHEY, CDR2 SVGAGI. The CDR3 coding sequence is TGTGCCAGCAGTCCCCGGGACACCACTAACTATGGCTACACCTTC. Protein: CASSPRDTTNYGYTF.